This entry concerns a single T cell receptor (beta chain). The germline CDR1 and CDR2 sequences are SGDLS and YYNGEE. This CDR3 contains 14 residues. Between the trimmed V and J ends, which lost 0 bases and 2 bases, there was a span of 8 bases. Use of 60 Vbeta and 13 Jbeta primers characterized the PCR. Profiling relied on immunoSEQ multiplex PCR, and the TCRdb table lists in-frame clones only, not all of them. This table holds about 37,000 clones, around two thirds found once. This specimen belongs to a study of cytomegalovirus exposure and HLA in healthy donors. Sequencing was done on a sample of PBMCs. The clonotype originates from a man aged 30 to 45 in good health and CMV-seronegative. The chain uses TRBV9 and TRBJ1-2; D ambiguous. This CDR3 is CASSVEDFNYGYTF. CDR3 coding DNA: TGTGCCAGCAGCGTAGAAGACTTCAACTATGGCTACACCTTC.